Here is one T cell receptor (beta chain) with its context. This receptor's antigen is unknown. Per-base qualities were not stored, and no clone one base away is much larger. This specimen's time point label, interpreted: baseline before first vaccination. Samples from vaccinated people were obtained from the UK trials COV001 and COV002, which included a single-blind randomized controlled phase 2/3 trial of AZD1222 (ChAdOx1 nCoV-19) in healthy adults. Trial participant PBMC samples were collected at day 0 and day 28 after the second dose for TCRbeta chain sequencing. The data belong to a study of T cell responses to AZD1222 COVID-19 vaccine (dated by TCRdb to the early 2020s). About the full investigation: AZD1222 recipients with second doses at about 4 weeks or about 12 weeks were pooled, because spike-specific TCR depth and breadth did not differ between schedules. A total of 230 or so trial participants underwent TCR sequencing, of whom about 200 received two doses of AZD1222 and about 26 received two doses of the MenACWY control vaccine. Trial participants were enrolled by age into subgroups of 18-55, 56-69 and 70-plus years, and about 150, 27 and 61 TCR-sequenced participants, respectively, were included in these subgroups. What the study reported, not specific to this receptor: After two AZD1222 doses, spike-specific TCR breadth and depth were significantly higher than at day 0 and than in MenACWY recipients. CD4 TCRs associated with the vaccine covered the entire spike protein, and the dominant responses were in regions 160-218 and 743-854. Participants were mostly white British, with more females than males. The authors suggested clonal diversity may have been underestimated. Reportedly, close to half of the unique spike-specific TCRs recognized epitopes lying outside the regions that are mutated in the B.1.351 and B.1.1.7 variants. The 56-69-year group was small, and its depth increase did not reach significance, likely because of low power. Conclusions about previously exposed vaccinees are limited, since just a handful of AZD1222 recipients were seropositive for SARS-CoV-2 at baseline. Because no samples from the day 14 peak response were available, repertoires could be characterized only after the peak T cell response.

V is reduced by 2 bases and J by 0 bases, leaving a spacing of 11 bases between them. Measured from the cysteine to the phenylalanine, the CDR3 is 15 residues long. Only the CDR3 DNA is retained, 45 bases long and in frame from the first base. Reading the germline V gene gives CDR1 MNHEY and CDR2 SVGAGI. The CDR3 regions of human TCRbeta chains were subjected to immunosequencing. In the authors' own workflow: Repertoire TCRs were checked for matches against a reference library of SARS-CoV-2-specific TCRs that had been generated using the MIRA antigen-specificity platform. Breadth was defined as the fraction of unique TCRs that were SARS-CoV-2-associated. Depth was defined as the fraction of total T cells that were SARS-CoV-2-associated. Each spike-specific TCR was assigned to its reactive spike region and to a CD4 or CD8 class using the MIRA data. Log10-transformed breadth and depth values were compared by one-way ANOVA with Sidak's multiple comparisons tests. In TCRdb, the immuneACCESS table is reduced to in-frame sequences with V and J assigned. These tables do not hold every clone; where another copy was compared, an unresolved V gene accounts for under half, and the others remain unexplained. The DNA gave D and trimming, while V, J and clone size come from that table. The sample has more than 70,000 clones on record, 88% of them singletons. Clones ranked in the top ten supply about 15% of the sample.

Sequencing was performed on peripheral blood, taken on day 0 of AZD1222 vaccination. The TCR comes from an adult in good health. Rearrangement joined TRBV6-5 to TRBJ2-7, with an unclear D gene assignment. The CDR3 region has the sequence CASSYEETLSYEQYF. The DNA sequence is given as TGTGCCAGCAGTTACGAGGAGACCCTCTCCTACGAGCAGTACTTC.